The 9 T cell receptor beta chains presented below share a single source sample, sequenced in a study of T cell repertoires in cytomegalovirus infection. TCRdb fed the reads into MiXCR, producing one record per CDR3 protein. The profile shows some 250,000 distinct CDR3 sequences, approximately 8.3% of them singletons. Sequenced material: PBMCs. These receptors all stem from a human donor in good health (CMV status not recorded). Some clones in this sample may be carry-over from other donors' samples.

The sample holds many counts of this clonotype. The chain is built from TRBV29-1 and TRBJ2-7, with 10 bases matching TRBD2. Germline CDR1 reads SQVTM; CDR2 reads ANQGSEA. The CDR3 has 12 residues. The J segment lost 5 bases and the V segment lost 8 bases, leaving 6 bases of the junction unmatched. This CDR3 reads CSSSSGSHEQYF. The CDR3 nucleotides are TGCAGCTCCTCTAGCGGGAGTCACGAGCAGTACTTC.

This clonotype has at least ten counts. The CDR3 spells CASSISAAAETEAFF. In DNA form, the CDR3 reads TGTGCCAGTAGTATATCGGCGGCGGCAGAGACTGAAGCTTTCTTT. V usage is TRBV19 and J usage is TRBJ1-1, with D unclear. V shed 2 bases and J shed 5 bases, with 15 bases lying between them. The CDR3 spans 15 residues. Germline values: CDR1 LNHDA, CDR2 SQIVND (reference sequence).

This clonotype was detected ten times or more. V and J are TRBV11-1 and TRBJ2-3, with D hard to call. The CDR3 contains 15 residues. V shed 6 bases and J shed 3 bases, with 16 bases lying between them. The germline V gene encodes CDR1 SGHAT and CDR2 FQDESV (reference sequence). The CDR3 loop is CASRPSRLRTDTQYF. The CDR3 nucleotides read TGTGCCAGCAGGCCCTCCCGCCTGAGAACAGATACGCAGTATTTT.

This clonotype was observed many times. This chain joins TRBV25-1 and TRBJ1-1; D gene unclear. Trimming removed 4 bases at V and 7 bases at J, with 7 bases between. The CDR3 consists of 11 residues. The germline CDR1 and CDR2 sequences are MGHDK and SYGVNS. The CDR3 nucleotides read TGTGCCAGCAGTGGGAGAATTGAAGCTTTCTTT. As protein: CASSGRIEAFF.

By share, this clonotype counts as medium-sized. This chain links TRBV7-2 with TRBJ2-1, with 7 bases fitting TRBD2. V lost 2 bases to trimming and J lost 7 bases; unmatched junction nucleotides: 8. The V gene's germline CDR1 is SGHTA and CDR2 FQGNSA. The CDR3 consists of 15 residues. The CDR3 reads CASSLTSGVLNEQFF. In DNA, the CDR3 is TGTGCCAGCAGCTTAACCAGCGGGGTCCTAAATGAGCAGTTCTTC.

This clonotype was seen a handful of times. This chain links TRBV19 with TRBJ1-1; D not resolved. CDR3 length: 11 residues. Germline CDR1 and CDR2: LNHDA and SQIVND (reference sequence). With 5 bases removed from V and 7 bases from J, the gap between germline ends came to 8 bases. CDR3 sequence reads: CASSLSSEAFF. The CDR3 DNA reads as TGTGCCAGTAGTTTATCCAGTGAAGCTTTCTTT.

This clonotype was counted at least ten times. The J gene is TRBJ1-5, the V gene TRBV10-3; no firm D call. The CDR3 runs to 14 residues. The germline V gene has CDR1 ENHRY and CDR2 SYGVKD. V was shortened by 5 bases and J by 0 bases, with 8 bases between the two germline ends. This chain's CDR3 is CAISPGNSNQPQHF. CDR3 nucleotides: TGTGCCATCAGTCCCGGGAATAGCAATCAGCCCCAGCATTTT.

This clonotype was detected ten times or more. DNA of the CDR3: TGTGCCAGTAGTCAGAATTTTCGGAATCAGCCCCAGCATTTT. Translating it yields CASSQNFRNQPQHF. This rearrangement joins TRBV19 to TRBJ1-5; D call uncertain. The CDR3 totals 14 residues. Germline V CDR1 and CDR2: LNHDA, SQIVND (reference sequence). V shed 5 bases and J shed 4 bases, with 12 bases lying between them.

This clonotype was seen at least ten times. Sequence at one end of the junction differs from germline and may be a read error. The V and J genes are TRBV7-2 and TRBJ1-5; D unclear. The CDR3 runs 13 residues. Germline V gene data show CDR1 as SGHTA and CDR2 as FQGNSA. Here the CDR3 DNA reads TGTGCCAGCAGCTTAGGGCCCAATCCGCCCCAGCATTTT. Its translation is CASSLGPNPPQHF.